The sequence of this TCR beta chain was determined in a study of human T cells and chemical hapten exposure. This clonotype came up a few times. Regarding time point: patch test 3, about 24 weeks after DPC sensitization. Regarding treatment: therapeutic diphenylcyclopropenone sensitization with weekly scalp DPC. TCRdb independently ran MiXCR on the RACE reads; one entry per CDR3 protein. This table holds 55,000 to 75,000 distinct CDR3 sequences, around 12% found once. Specimen: whole blood, collected in connection with sensitization to the hapten diphenylcyclopropenone (DPC). The clonotype originates from a man between 25 and 39 years old with alopecia areata. Some clones in this sample may be carry-over from other donors' samples.

The CDR3 bases are TGTGCCAGCAGTACCACTGGGGGCCCCTACGAGCAGTACTTC. It specifies CASSTTGGPYEQYF. This chain uses TRBV2 with TRBJ2-7; TRBD1 might be the D (6 bases). In germline, CDR1 is SNHLY, CDR2 FYNNEI. V lost 5 bases and J lost 2, with 13 bases in between. The CDR3 sequence is 14 residues long.